A single sample gave rise to the 19 T cell receptor beta chains below, sequenced in a study of T cells expressing NK-cell markers. TCRdb re-called the 5' RACE reads and shows each CDR3 protein once, DNA omitted. The sample's table shows about 460,000 distinct CDR3 sequences. The source material was blood T cells: a sorted CD56 or NKG2C T cell subset, CD4+ or CD8+ T cells, or bulk PBMC T cells (not recorded which). All receptors derive from a woman in her fifties or sixties in good health.

J is TRBJ2-1 and V is TRBV5-5. The CDR3 loop spans 14 amino acids. Germline-derived CDR1 and CDR2 are SGHKS and YYEKEE (reference sequence). Here the CDR3 reads CASSHRTVYNEQFF.

The chain has TRBV20-1 and TRBJ1-4; with no DNA, the TCRdb D assignment of TRBD1 cannot be verified. CDR1 is DFQATT, CDR2 SNEGSKA, per germline (reference sequence). There are 14 residues in the CDR3. The CDR3 loop is CSARPEIDREFLFF.

This chain connects TRBV7-2 to TRBJ1-2. The CDR3 spans 14 residues. The germline CDR1 and CDR2 sequences are SGHTA and FQGNSA. The CDR3 here is CASSLGYANYGYTF.

V and J are TRBV19 and TRBJ2-2; checking the TCRdb D call of TRBD2 is not possible without DNA. This CDR3 contains 14 residues. Germline lookup yields CDR1 LNHDA and CDR2 SQIVND (reference sequence). The CDR3 here is CASSSLRNTGELFF. The complete variable domain, with remaining parts taken from reference TRBV19 and TRBJ2-2, reads DGGITQSPKYLFRKEGQNVTLSCEQNLNHDAMYWYRQDPGQGLRLIYYSQIVNDFQKGDIAEGYSVSREKKESFPLTVTSAQKNPTAFYLCASSSLRNTGELFFGEGSRLTVL.

The chain carries TRBV5-1 and TRBJ2-1; TCRdb outputs TRBD2, but without DNA this stays unchecked. The CDR3 contains 12 residues. In germline, CDR1 is SGHRS, CDR2 YFSETQ. Here the CDR3 reads CASRTSFNEQFF. The variable domain in full, with the rest retrieved from reference TRBV5-1 and TRBJ2-1, is KAGVTQTPRYLIKTRGQQVTLSCSPISGHRSVSWYQQTPGQGLQFLFEYFSETQRNKGNFPGRFSGRQFSNSRSEMNVSTLELGDSALYLCASRTSFNEQFFGPGTRLTVL.

This sequence joins TRBV20-1 and TRBJ2-1. From germline, CDR1 is DFQATT and CDR2 SNEGSKA (reference sequence). The CDR3 totals 15 residues. The CDR3 region is CSAIIAEPSYNEQFF.

CDR3 sequence reads: CASSPIPGQGSTDTQYF. The chain is built from TRBV5-1 and TRBJ2-3; TCRdb outputs TRBD1, but without DNA this stays unchecked. This CDR3 spans 17 amino acids. Germline CDR1 SGHRS, CDR2 YFSETQ.

The chain joins TRBV7-8 to TRBJ1-2; TCRdb calls TRBD1, which cannot be checked without DNA. The germline V gene has CDR1 SGHVS and CDR2 FQNEAQ. CDR3 size: 12 residues. The CDR3: CASSGHFDGYTF. The complete variable domain, with remaining parts taken from reference TRBV7-8 and TRBJ1-2, reads GAGVSQSPRYKVAKRGQDVALRCDPISGHVSLFWYQQALGQGPEFLTYFQNEAQLDKSGLPSDRFFAERPEGSVSTLKIQRTQQEDSAVYLCASSGHFDGYTFGSGTRLTVV.

The gene calls are TRBV20-1 and TRBJ2-1; TCRdb designates TRBD2, a call that cannot be tested without DNA. The germline gives CDR1 DFQATT, CDR2 SNEGSKA (reference sequence). This CDR3 is built from 11 residues. This CDR3 is CSAGGPIQQFF.

The rearrangement joins TRBV12-5 to TRBJ2-4; TCRdb names TRBD1, which stays unverified in the absence of DNA. The CDR3 is made up of 19 amino acids. The germline CDR1 and CDR2 sequences are LGHNT and FRNRAP. CDR3 in amino acids: CASGSIPGQGRGAKNIQYF.

V and J are TRBV7-2 and TRBJ2-1; TCRdb returns TRBD1, unconfirmable since there is no DNA. This CDR3 contains 15 residues. Germline CDR1 SGHTA, CDR2 FQGNSA. The CDR3 spells CASTETGEKYNEQFF.

This chain connects TRBV25-1 to TRBJ2-1; TCRdb selects TRBD1, and the lack of DNA leaves this call unchecked. Germline V lookup: CDR1 MGHDK, CDR2 SYGVNS. The CDR3 has 16 amino acids. The chain's CDR3 is CASSGGGHTKVHEQFF.

CDR3: CSALPARTAVYNEQFF. The chain joins TRBV20-1 to TRBJ2-1; TCRdb selects TRBD1, and the lack of DNA leaves this call unchecked. The V gene's germline CDR1 is DFQATT and CDR2 SNEGSKA (reference sequence). This CDR3 has 16 residues.

The V gene is TRBV24-1, the J gene TRBJ2-1; without DNA, the TCRdb call of TRBD1 cannot be checked. Germline-derived CDR1 and CDR2 are KGHDR and SFDVKD. This CDR3 spans 15 amino acids. This chain's CDR3 is CATSDQWGSHNEQFF.

The chain carries TRBV11-2 and TRBJ1-3; no DNA is available, so the TRBD1 call from TCRdb remains unchecked. The germline V gene has CDR1 SGHAT and CDR2 FQNNGV. This CDR3 has 17 residues. CDR3 region: CASSLELGQGLGNTIYF.

This chain uses TRBV18 with TRBJ2-1. Germline V lookup: CDR1 KGHSH, CDR2 LQKENI. The CDR3 is 12 amino acids. CDR3 sequence: CASSPAKDEQFF.

The CDR3: CSAVLVNEQFF. The V and J genes are TRBV20-1 and TRBJ2-1; lacking DNA, the TRBD2 call made by TCRdb goes unchecked. The germline CDR1 and CDR2 sequences are DFQATT and SNEGSKA (reference sequence). CDR3 length: 11 amino acids.

The chain uses TRBV24-1 and TRBJ2-1; TCRdb lists TRBD2, though no DNA is available to test this call. This CDR3 is 18 amino acids long. Germline V gene data show CDR1 as KGHDR and CDR2 as SFDVKD. The CDR3 reads CATSDLLFPSGALGEQFF.

The chain couples TRBV2 to TRBJ1-6; lacking DNA, the TRBD1 call made by TCRdb goes unchecked. This CDR3 spans 15 amino acids. The germline CDR1 and CDR2 sequences are SNHLY and FYNNEI. The CDR3 sequence: CASSDGQGGNSPLHF.